Listed below are T cell receptor beta chains from one sample, sequenced in a study of T-cell reconstitution after alpha-beta-depleted transplantation in children. TCRdb used MiXCR to reprocess the PCR reads, holding one entry per CDR3 protein. The profile shows some 600,000 distinct CDR3 sequences, 10% to 15% of them singletons. Source: PBMCs, mostly from graft donor cells, taken 360 days after TCRalphabeta/CD19-depleted stem cell transplant. The source of these receptors is a male patient younger than 18 who had a stem cell transplant for acute myeloid leukemia, so the T cells may come from the graft donor. CDR3s include the opening cysteine and the closing phenylalanine or tryptophan. A D gene is named only where the DNA matches it firmly. Where a row states a size, it is once, few, many or the class of an expanded clone; other rows omit it.

clone_size j_call d_call v_call cdr3_aa cdr3_nt
- TRBJ2-5 - TRBV20-1 CSAREGSAAGETQYF TGCAGTGCTAGAGAGGGTTCGGCAGCCGGGGAGACCCAGTACTTC
- TRBJ1-6 - TRBV25-1 CASSDLGTDNSPLHF TGTGCCAGCAGTGATTTGGGGACGGATAATTCACCCCTCCACTTT
- TRBJ2-5 TRBD2 TRBV7-3 CASSSLGTSEETQYF TGTGCCAGCAGCTCTCTCGGGACTAGCGAAGAGACCCAGTACTTC
- TRBJ1-2 - TRBV7-2 CASSPTGFQGYTF TGTGCCAGCAGTCCCACAGGGTTTCAGGGCTACACCTTC
few TRBJ2-7 - TRBV5-1 CASSFPGAGDEQYF TGCGCCAGCAGCTTTCCGGGGGCCGGGGACGAGCAGTACTTC
few TRBJ2-2 TRBD2 TRBV29-1 CSVQDSAGTSGISNTGELFF TGCAGCGTGCAAGACTCAGCGGGGACTAGCGGGATATCGAACACCGGGGAGCTGTTTTTT
few TRBJ2-7 TRBD1 TRBV7-8 CASSLVGGQARSYEQYF TGTGCCAGCAGCTTAGTGGGGGGACAGGCTCGTTCCTACGAGCAGTACTTC
many TRBJ2-7 - TRBV6-2/TRBV6-3 CASSPSATLYEQYF TGTGCCAGCAGTCCTAGCGCCACCTTGTACGAGCAGTACTTC
few TRBJ2-5 - TRBV18 CASSPLGWNQETQYF TGTGCCAGCTCACCATTGGGATGGAACCAAGAGACCCAGTACTTC
few TRBJ2-7 TRBD1 TRBV20-1 CSASGTGDVGQYF TGCAGTGCTAGTGGGACAGGGGATGTCGGGCAGTACTTC
few TRBJ2-2 - TRBV6-2/TRBV6-3 CASSYMGANTGELFF TGTGCCAGCAGTTACATGGGCGCGAACACCGGGGAGCTGTTTTTT
few TRBJ2-1 TRBD2 TRBV20-1 CSARTSGSGEQFF TGCAGTGCTAGGACTAGCGGGAGCGGTGAGCAGTTCTTC
many TRBJ2-3 - TRBV28 CASSFSAGNTDTQYF TGTGCCAGCAGTTTCAGTGCGGGGAACACAGATACGCAGTATTTT
- TRBJ2-1 TRBD2 TRBV28 CASSYRSGGQEEQFF TGTGCCAGCAGTTATCGTAGCGGGGGGCAGGAGGAGCAGTTCTTC
- TRBJ2-1 TRBD2 TRBV27 CASSFGLADNEQFF TGTGCCAGCAGTTTTGGACTAGCGGACAATGAGCAGTTCTTC
- TRBJ2-7 TRBD2 TRBV18 CASSPRRAGVGYEQYF TGTGCCAGCTCACCACGACGCGCGGGAGTGGGGTACGAGCAGTACTTC
few TRBJ2-4 - TRBV20-1 CSARGGSYIQYF TGCAGTGCTAGAGGAGGGAGTTACATTCAGTACTTC
- TRBJ2-3 - TRBV11-2 CASSFTTGTDTQYF TGTGCCAGCAGCTTTACGACAGGCACAGATACGCAGTATTTT
- TRBJ2-7 - TRBV6-5 CASSSPLSYEQYF TGTGCCAGCAGTTCACCACTCTCCTACGAGCAGTACTTC
- TRBJ2-1 - TRBV7-2 CASSPKDSAPLGEQFF TGTGCCAGCAGCCCCAAGGATTCGGCCCCCCTCGGTGAGCAGTTCTTC
few TRBJ1-6 TRBD1 TRBV28 CASSPDRGRRNSPLHF TGTGCCAGCAGCCCGGACAGGGGACGACGAAATTCACCCCTCCACTTT
few TRBJ2-5 - TRBV15 CATSKLPGQETQYF TGTGCCACCAGCAAACTACCAGGGCAAGAGACCCAGTACTTC
- TRBJ2-6 TRBD1 TRBV7-2 CASSSQGAGANVLTF TGTGCCAGCAGCTCACAGGGGGCTGGGGCCAACGTCCTGACTTTC
many TRBJ2-3 TRBD2 TRBV4-3 CASSPGLAGPTDTQYF TGCGCCAGCAGCCCAGGGCTAGCGGGACCGACAGATACGCAGTATTTT
many TRBJ2-5 TRBD2 TRBV29-1 CSEGTSVYQETQYF TGCAGCGAGGGGACTAGCGTGTACCAAGAGACCCAGTACTTC
- TRBJ2-3 - TRBV9 CASSVAAGRFTDTQYF TGTGCCAGCAGCGTAGCTGCTGGAAGGTTCACAGATACGCAGTATTTT
- TRBJ2-1 TRBD2 TRBV5-1 CARQGLAGTSYNEQFF TGCGCCAGACAGGGACTAGCGGGAACCTCCTACAATGAGCAGTTCTTC
- TRBJ2-5 - TRBV24-1 CATSDPGQTQYF TGTGCCACCAGTGACCCGGGACAGACCCAGTACTTC
- TRBJ2-1 TRBD2 TRBV7-2 CASSAPGLVYNEQFF TGTGCCAGCAGCGCACCGGGACTAGTTTACAATGAGCAGTTCTTC
- TRBJ2-7 - TRBV20-1 CSATPHYEQYF TGCAGTGCTACGCCGCACTACGAGCAGTACTTC
- TRBJ2-7 TRBD1 TRBV7-3 CASSLNSGTGSYEQYF TGTGCCAGCAGCTTGAACTCCGGGACAGGGTCCTACGAGCAGTACTTC
- TRBJ2-2 TRBD1 TRBV4-3 CASSQEDRVAGELFF TGCGCCAGCAGCCAAGAGGACAGGGTAGCGGGGGAGCTGTTTTTT
- TRBJ1-6 - TRBV5-6 CASSLRGGSYNSPLHF TGTGCCAGCAGCTTAAGGGGGGGCTCCTATAATTCACCCCTCCACTTT
- TRBJ2-7 TRBD2 TRBV20-1 CSAREWVAGVPEQYF TGCAGTGCTAGAGAGTGGGTAGCGGGAGTACCCGAGCAGTACTTC
few TRBJ2-1 - TRBV20-1 CSARWGSSSYNEQFF TGCAGTGCTAGATGGGGATCTAGCTCCTACAATGAGCAGTTCTTC
- TRBJ1-1 - TRBV7-9 CASSGDSLYEAFF TGTGCCAGCAGCGGAGACAGTTTGTATGAAGCTTTCTTT
- TRBJ2-7 TRBD1 TRBV28 CASTLRDSPYEQYF TGTGCCAGCACCCTCCGGGACAGCCCCTACGAGCAGTACTTC
- TRBJ2-7 TRBD2 TRBV5-1 CASSSGLAGGTDSYEQYF TGCGCCAGCAGCTCGGGACTAGCGGGAGGGACTGACTCCTACGAGCAGTACTTC
- TRBJ2-7 - TRBV20-1 CSSHPPPGTLYEQYF TGCAGTTCCCACCCTCCGCCAGGGACCCTCTACGAGCAGTACTTC
few TRBJ2-7 TRBD2 TRBV12-3/TRBV12-4 CASSSTSGRHGSYEQYF TGTGCCAGCAGCTCCACTAGCGGGAGGCACGGGTCCTACGAGCAGTACTTC
- TRBJ2-2 TRBD1 TRBV4-3 CASSQLTGTGVAGELFF TGCGCCAGCAGCCAGCTGACCGGGACAGGGGTGGCCGGGGAGCTGTTTTTT
few TRBJ2-1 - TRBV5-1 CASSNPRGRSYNEQFF TGCGCCAGCAGCAACCCCAGGGGTAGGTCCTACAATGAGCAGTTCTTC
few TRBJ1-4 - TRBV5-1 CASSLFGASDEKLFF TGCGCCAGCAGCTTGTTCGGGGCAAGCGATGAAAAACTGTTTTTT
- TRBJ2-1 - TRBV27 CASTGGLYNEQFF TGTGCCAGCACGGGGGGCTTGTACAATGAGCAGTTCTTC
many TRBJ1-2 - TRBV4-3 CASSQQRAYGYTF TGCGCCAGCAGCCAACAACGAGCCTATGGCTACACCTTC
few TRBJ2-7 - TRBV29-1 CSASRGARFGEQYF TGCAGCGCCTCTCGGGGGGCTAGATTCGGCGAGCAGTACTTC